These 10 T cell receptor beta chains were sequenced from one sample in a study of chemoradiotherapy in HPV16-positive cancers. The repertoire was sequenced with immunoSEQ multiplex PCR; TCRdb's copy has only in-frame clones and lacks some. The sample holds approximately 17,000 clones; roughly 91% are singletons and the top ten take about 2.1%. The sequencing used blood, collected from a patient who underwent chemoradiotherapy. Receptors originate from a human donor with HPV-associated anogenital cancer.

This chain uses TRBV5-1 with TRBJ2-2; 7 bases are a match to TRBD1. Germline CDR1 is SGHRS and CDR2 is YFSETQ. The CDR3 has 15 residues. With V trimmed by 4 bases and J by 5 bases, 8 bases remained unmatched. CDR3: CASSDRDSTTGELFF. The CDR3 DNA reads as TGCGCCAGCAGCGACCGGGACAGCACTACCGGGGAGCTGTTTTTT.

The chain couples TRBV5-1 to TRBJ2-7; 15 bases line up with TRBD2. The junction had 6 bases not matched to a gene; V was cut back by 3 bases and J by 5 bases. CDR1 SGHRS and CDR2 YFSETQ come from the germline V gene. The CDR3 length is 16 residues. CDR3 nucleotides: TGCGCCAGCAGCTCGAGGACTAGCGGGGGGGCCAACGAGCAGTACTTC. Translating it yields CASSSRTSGGANEQYF.

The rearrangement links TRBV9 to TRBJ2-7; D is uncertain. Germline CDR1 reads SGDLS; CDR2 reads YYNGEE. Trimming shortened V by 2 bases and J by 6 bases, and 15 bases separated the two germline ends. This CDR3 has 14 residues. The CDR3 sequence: CASSVGVGSPEQYF. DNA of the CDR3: TGTGCCAGCAGCGTTGGGGTGGGATCCCCCGAGCAGTACTTC. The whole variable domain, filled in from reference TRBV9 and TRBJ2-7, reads DSGVTQTPKHLITATGQRVTLRCSPRSGDLSVYWYQQSLDQGLQFLIQYYNGEERAKGNILERFSAQQFPDLHSELNLSSLELGDSALYFCASSVGVGSPEQYFGPGTRLTVT.

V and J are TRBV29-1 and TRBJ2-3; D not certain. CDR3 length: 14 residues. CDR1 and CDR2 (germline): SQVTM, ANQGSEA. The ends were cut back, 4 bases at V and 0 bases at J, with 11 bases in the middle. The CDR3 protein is CSVVGGRSTDTQYF. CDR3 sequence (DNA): TGCAGCGTTGTGGGCGGTCGAAGCACAGATACGCAGTATTTT.

CDR3 nucleotide sequence: TGTGCCAGCAGCCCCCATATTGGGGGGCCTAATCTTTATGGCTACACCTTC. This translates into CASSPHIGGPNLYGYTF. The V call is TRBV5-5, the J call TRBJ1-2, with TRBD1 as a possible D gene (6 bases). Trimming cost V 4 bases and J 5 bases, with 24 bases left between them. CDR1 and CDR2 from the germline V gene are SGHKS and YYEKEE (reference sequence). This CDR3 has 17 amino acids.

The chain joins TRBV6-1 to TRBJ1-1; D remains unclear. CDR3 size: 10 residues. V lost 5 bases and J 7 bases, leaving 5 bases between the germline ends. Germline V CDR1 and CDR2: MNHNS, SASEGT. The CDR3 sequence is CASSIGEAFF. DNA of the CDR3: TGTGCCAGCAGTATAGGTGAAGCTTTCTTT.

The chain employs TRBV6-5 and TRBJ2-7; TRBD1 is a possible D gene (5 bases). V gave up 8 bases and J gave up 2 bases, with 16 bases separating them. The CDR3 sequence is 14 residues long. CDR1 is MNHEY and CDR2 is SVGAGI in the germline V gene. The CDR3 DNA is TGTGCCAGCGTCCTTGGGGCAGGGACCTACGAGCAGTACTTC. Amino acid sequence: CASVLGAGTYEQYF.

CDR3 bases: TGTGCCAGCAGCCTCCGGGACAGGGATGGTTCACCCCTCCACTTT. Translating gives CASSLRDRDGSPLHF. The J gene is TRBJ1-6, the V gene TRBV6-5; 9 bases match TRBD1. Trimming cost V 6 bases and J 9 bases; bases outside gene matches: 9. The CDR3 consists of 15 residues. The V gene's germline CDR1 is MNHEY and CDR2 SVGAGI.

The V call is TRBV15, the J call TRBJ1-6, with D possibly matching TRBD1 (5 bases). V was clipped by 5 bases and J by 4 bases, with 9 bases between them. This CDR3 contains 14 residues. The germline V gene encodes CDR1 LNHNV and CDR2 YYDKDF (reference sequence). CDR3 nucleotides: TGTGCCACCAGCGAGACAGCTTATAATTCACCCCTCCACTTT. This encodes CATSETAYNSPLHF.

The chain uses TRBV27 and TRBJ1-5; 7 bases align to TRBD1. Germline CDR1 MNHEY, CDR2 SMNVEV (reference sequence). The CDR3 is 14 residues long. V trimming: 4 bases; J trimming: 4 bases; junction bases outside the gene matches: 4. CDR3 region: CASSSQGTNQPQHF. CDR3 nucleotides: TGTGCCAGCAGTTCACAGGGGACAAATCAGCCCCAGCATTTT.